The 8 T cell receptor beta chains listed next were all sequenced from one sample in a study of response to subunit inactivated influenza vaccine. TCRdb itself ran the RT-PCR reads through MiXCR, one entry per CDR3 protein. The table shows about 800,000 distinct CDR3 sequences, with over 20% occurring only once. This material consisted of PBMCs from blood, taken less than 6 days after vaccination. Receptors originate from a man between 45 and 60 years old who received an inactivated influenza vaccine.

The chain carries TRBV10-3 and TRBJ1-4; TRBD1 is a possible D gene (6 bases). The germline CDR1 and CDR2 sequences are ENHRY and SYGVKD. Trimming removed 10 bases from V and 0 bases from J, with 9 bases in between. The CDR3 length is 13 residues. In nucleotides, the CDR3 is TGTGCCACCCAGGGGACAACTAATGAAAAACTGTTTTTT. Amino acids: CATQGTTNEKLFF.

The rearrangement joins TRBV20-1 to TRBJ2-5; D is uncertain. CDR3 length: 12 amino acids. Germline V gene data show CDR1 as DFQATT and CDR2 as SNEGSKA (reference sequence). Trimming took off 7 bases at V and 6 bases at J, with 15 bases between the two ends. The CDR3 coding sequence is TGCAGTGGCGGACCACTGGGGAAGACCCAGTACTTC. Amino acid sequence: CSGGPLGKTQYF.

This clonotype has a handful of counts. The rearrangement uses TRBV7-2 and TRBJ1-2; no clear D. The germline V and J ends were trimmed by 5 bases and 0 bases, with 10 bases remaining between them. The CDR3 length is 14 residues. Germline CDR1 reads SGHTA; CDR2 reads FQGNSA. The CDR3 spells CASSRPGTNYGYTF. CDR3 DNA sequence: TGTGCCAGCAGCCGCCCAGGAACTAACTATGGCTACACCTTC.

This clonotype was found a few times. The gene calls are TRBV6-1 and TRBJ2-7, with 14 positions matching TRBD2. The CDR3 totals 15 residues. Germline loops: CDR1 MNHNS, CDR2 SASEGT. J was trimmed by 3 bases and V by 6 bases; bases with no gene match: 4. The CDR3 loop is CASRRLAGGHYEQYF. CDR3 coding DNA: TGTGCCAGCAGAAGACTAGCGGGAGGGCACTACGAGCAGTACTTC.

The rearrangement uses TRBV20-1 and TRBJ2-4; D may be TRBD2 (6 bases). With 3 bases removed from V and 4 bases from J, the gap between germline ends came to 10 bases. Germline lookup yields CDR1 DFQATT and CDR2 SNEGSKA (reference sequence). The CDR3 totals 13 residues. The CDR3, as DNA: TGCAGTGCTAGTTCGGGGGATAAAAACATTCAGTACTTC. It is translated as CSASSGDKNIQYF.

This clonotype has a handful of counts. The chain links TRBV6-1 to TRBJ2-3, with TRBD2 matching 10 bases. Germline CDR1 MNHNS, CDR2 SASEGT. After removal of 5 bases from V and 6 bases from J, the junction contained 11 bases not matched to a gene. There are 16 residues in the CDR3. This CDR3 is CASSPYPSGRSDTQYF. CDR3 sequence (DNA): TGTGCCAGCAGTCCATATCCTAGCGGGAGAAGTGATACGCAGTATTTT.

This clonotype came up many times. J is TRBJ2-1 and V is TRBV3-1, with 9 bases aligning to TRBD1. J gave up 4 bases and V 3 bases, and 4 bases lay outside the gene matches. CDR1 is LGHDT and CDR2 is YNNKEL in the germline V gene (reference sequence). CDR3 size: 15 residues. DNA for the CDR3: TGTGCCAGCAGCCACGGGACAGGGACTTACAATGAGCAGTTCTTC. Translating gives CASSHGTGTYNEQFF.

This clonotype was detected a few times. The chain combines TRBV20-1 with TRBJ2-1; the D is unclear. V lost 1 base and J 5 bases, leaving 6 bases between the germline ends. The CDR3 contains 12 residues. The germline CDR1 and CDR2 sequences are DFQATT and SNEGSKA (reference sequence). The CDR3 reads CSARGVNNEQFF. The CDR3 DNA is TGCAGTGCTAGAGGGGTTAACAATGAGCAGTTCTTC.